The present T cell receptor (beta chain) was sequenced within a study of human T cells and chemical hapten exposure. Germline V gives CDR1 LGHNA, CDR2 YNFKEQ. This CDR3 has 15 residues. This clonotype was observed many times. One end of the junction varies from germline; a read error may be responsible. Time point reported: patch test 2, 6 weeks after DPC sensitization. Treatment noted: therapeutic diphenylcyclopropenone sensitization with weekly scalp DPC. At patch-test visits, sampling came before the patch test. Total RNA extraction was carried out from unfractionated whole blood. TCRdb passed the RACE reads through MiXCR, listing each CDR3 protein once. This table has about 82,000 distinct CDR3 sequences, 10% appearing once.

This clonotype was sampled from a woman aged 50 to 65 with alopecia areata. Some clones in this sample may be carry-over from other donors' samples. The sample here was whole blood, taken in connection with sensitization to the hapten diphenylcyclopropenone (DPC). The chain couples TRBV4-2 to TRBJ1-4; D is ambiguous. As DNA, the CDR3 is TGTGCCAGCAGAGTACAGTTTGCAACTAATGTAAAACTGTTTTTT. Translating gives CASRVQFATNVKLFF.